The entry below describes one T cell receptor beta chain. The sample is drawn from a study of blood T cell repertoires in COVID-19. The CDR3 is made up of 14 amino acids. Trimming pared 6 bases from V and 2 bases from J, leaving 11 bases between. The germline V gene encodes CDR1 MDHEN and CDR2 SYDVKM. TCRdb keeps only in-frame clones here, not all; method: immunoSEQ multiplex PCR. This table holds under 250,000 clones, about 84% found once. The source material was peripheral blood. This receptor was taken from a man aged 80 or over with acute or convalescent COVID-19. This chain uses TRBV28 with TRBJ1-5; D might be TRBD1 (6 bases). In DNA, the CDR3 is TGTGCCAGCAGGGACAGCATCGGCAATCAGCCCCAGCATTTT. It encodes CASRDSIGNQPQHF. The full variable domain, rest sourced from reference TRBV28 and TRBJ1-5, is DVKVTQSSRYLVKRTGEKVFLECVQDMDHENMFWYRQDPGLGLRLIYFSYDVKMKEKGDIPEGYSVSREKKERFSLILESASTNQTSMYLCASRDSIGNQPQHFGDGTRLSIL.